This TCR beta chain was profiled in a study of regulatory T cells in long-lasting Graves disease. Findings of the study overall: With persistent disease, TRBV28, TRBJ1-2 and TRBJ2-5 were the favored segments.

Trimming cost V 0 bases and J 10 bases, with 10 bases left between them. In germline, CDR1 is DFQATT, CDR2 SNEGSKA (reference sequence). The CDR3 runs to 13 residues. Time point denoted: newly diagnosed GD, antithyroid drugs for less than 3 months. After RNA was extracted from PBMCs, the TCR library was made from it. On this clonotype: Its antigen is currently unknown.

CDR3 regions were amplified by Arm-PCR using iRepertoire HTBI primers to build TCR beta libraries. TCRdb passed the multiplex PCR reads through MiXCR, listing each CDR3 protein once. The sample has 600,000 to 650,000 distinct CDR3 sequences; approximately 15% are singletons. The same sample was also used in a study of T cells in Graves' hyperthyroidism and ophthalmopathy. According to that study: HTBI primers were the set used in a first-round RT-PCR of the TCR CDR3.

The gene calls are TRBV20-1 and TRBJ1-6; D is unclear. The input for sequencing was peripheral blood mononuclear cells (PBMCs), taken at new diagnosis, from a patient treated with antithyroid drugs. This TCR was sampled from a woman younger than 45 with Graves disease. This CDR3 is CSAREQVDSPLHF. In nucleotides, the CDR3 is TGCAGTGCTAGAGAGCAGGTTGACTCACCCCTCCACTTT.